This TCR beta chain derives from a study of shared clonotypes between healthy human individuals. Study in general: Used for every donor were three CD4 naive, three CD4 memory, two CD8 naive and one CD8 memory plate. Notes on the study in general: Memory subsets had estimated richness that was generally smaller than that of naive subsets.

Healthy and HIV-negative, the adult donors had no recent acute infections or vaccinations. This clone was observed at least ten times. Its antigen is not identified. The authors split each subset's genomic DNA evenly across several immunoSEQ plates. Data came from immunoSEQ multiplex PCR; TCRdb stores just in-frame clones and leaves some out. The repertoire consists of roughly 200,000 clones, with around 63% occurring once and the leading ten covering 8.5% to 12%. This CDR3 spans 18 amino acids. V dropped 1 base and J dropped 0 bases, with 18 bases sitting between them. CDR1 is LGHNA and CDR2 is YSLEER in the germline V gene.

Sequencing was performed on memory CD4+ T cells sorted from blood. Regarding subset: CD45RA-negative fraction. The receptor's source is a man aged 30 to 39 in good health. V usage is TRBV4-3 and J usage is TRBJ1-2, with a possible D match to TRBD1 (5 bases). The CDR3 coding sequence is TGCGCCAGCAGCCAAGGGGTTAACTACAGGACCTCTAACTATGGCTACACCTTC. Its translation: CASSQGVNYRTSNYGYTF.